This TCR beta chain is drawn from a study of metastatic and nonmetastatic thyroid tumors. Study as a whole: Both malignant and benign thyroid patients supplied peripheral blood and tumor or nodule tissue samples, across which the repertoires of these patients were then compared. Study-wide results and caveats: TCR beta diversity was reportedly significantly higher in malignant thyroid tumors than benign nodules, in blood and tumor.

TCRdb re-called clones via MiXCR from the PCR reads. The sample holds around 30,000 clones; 15% are singletons and the top ten take 15% to 20%. Thyroid surgery was performed in patients who had received no treatment beforehand. This clone was observed a handful of times. What it recognizes is unknown. Germline CDR1 and CDR2: MNHNS and SASEGT. This CDR3 contains 16 residues. The junction had 7 bases not matched to a gene; V was cut back by 4 bases and J by 0 bases. The chain has TRBV6-1 and TRBJ1-2, with 8 bases matching TRBD1. The specimen sequenced was blood. This clonotype was obtained from a male donor with papillary thyroid cancer or a benign thyroid nodule (not recorded which). Some clones in this sample may be carry-over from other donors' samples. CDR3: CASSGYQGATNYGYTF. CDR3 bases: TGTGCCAGCAGTGGATATCAGGGGGCAACTAACTATGGCTACACCTTC.